The rows below give T cell receptor beta chains drawn from one sample of a study of vaccination effects on CD4 cells after COVID-19. The method was immunoSEQ multiplex PCR; TCRdb's version includes in-frame clones alone and lacks a portion of them. Of about 28,000 clones in the sample, about 73% are singletons; the top ten hold about a tenth. Antigens for these TCRs are unknown. Sequences were derived from CD4+ T cells from PBMCs cultured with HCoV-NL63 spike peptides, sampled after COVID-19 vaccination. These receptors all stem from a human donor who received a COVID-19 vaccine. The conserved cysteine and the conserved F or W are not part of the CDR3 here.

j_call,v_call,cdr3_aa
TRBJ2-1,TRBV27,ASSFLGASGGDNEQF
TRBJ2-3,TRBV5-5,ASSLYAGAQSTDTQY
TRBJ1-3,TRBV6-5,ASSWERAGNTIY
TRBJ2-1,TRBV12-5,ASGLPLTSGRSLLGQF
TRBJ2-7,TRBV6-1,ASSEQRGYEQY
TRBJ2-7,TRBV2,ASRRASNEQY
TRBJ1-2,TRBV19,ASAVDSNYGYT
TRBJ1-3,TRBV3-1/TRBV3-2,ASSQPGNSGNTIY
TRBJ1-5,TRBV7-8,ASSLALGQGSPGGFQPQH
TRBJ2-1,TRBV19,ASKLLAESSYNEQF
TRBJ2-2,TRBV11-3,ASSTQGPGELF
TRBJ2-1,TRBV7-2,ASSLRRESEQF
TRBJ1-3,TRBV6-5,ASTSGTFNRDTIY
TRBJ1-2,TRBV19,ASSIDGTWYGYT
TRBJ1-3,TRBV27,ASSFRAAGNTIY
TRBJ2-7,TRBV5-4,ASSLDGLAGGIYEQY
TRBJ2-3,TRBV25-1,ASSPRESATDTQY
TRBJ2-6,TRBV9,ASSADSPGANVLT
TRBJ2-1,TRBV6-1,ASSDLLATTYNEQF
TRBJ2-3,TRBV14,ASSPLAGGSTDTQY
TRBJ1-1,TRBV3-1/TRBV3-2,ASSQIQGGAF
TRBJ2-6,TRBV7-7,ASSPGQNSGANVLT
TRBJ1-1,TRBV25-1,ASTRAGAGDNTEAF
TRBJ1-1,TRBV5-1,ASSSGQTNTEAF
TRBJ2-5,TRBV5-1,ASSDVQETQY
TRBJ2-7,TRBV18,ASSGGAYYEQY
TRBJ1-3,TRBV2,ASGQGGNTIY
TRBJ1-1,TRBV19,ASAGTRNTEAF
TRBJ2-1,TRBV24-1,ATSDSRGHLENNEQF
TRBJ2-7,TRBV27,ASSPGQGAYEQY
TRBJ2-7,TRBV27,ASSLSGPYEQY
TRBJ1-6,TRBV6-5,ASNWVAVSNSPLH
TRBJ2-3,TRBV5-6,ASSNAGGRSDTQY
TRBJ2-7,TRBV13,ASSLGRAGSAYEQY
TRBJ2-1,TRBV7-2,ASSPGGGTTNNEQF
TRBJ1-2,TRBV18,ASSPDSIYGYT
TRBJ1-6,TRBV10-3,AISESAVRDSPLH
TRBJ2-1,TRBV6-5,ASRAPGGYYNEQF
TRBJ1-2,TRBV18,ASSLTGGYGYT
TRBJ2-2,TRBV24-1,ATSDGGGKGELF
TRBJ2-7,TRBV19,ASSPTGDRGYEQY
TRBJ1-1,TRBV2,ASKLALLNTEAF
TRBJ2-7,TRBV4-1,ASSQDGGISSYEQY